Shown below are 15 T cell receptor beta chains from a single sample sequenced in a study of early T cells in non-severe SARS-CoV-2 infection. TCRdb re-called the 5' RACE reads through MiXCR, storing one row per CDR3 protein. This table holds 50,000 to 70,000 distinct CDR3 sequences, around 14% found once. Sequences were derived from whole blood, sampled at baseline. These receptor sequences come from an adult who was a healthcare worker with PCR-confirmed SARS-CoV-2 infection or an uninfected control (not recorded which).

This clonotype has ten or more counts. The chain employs TRBV28 and TRBJ1-3; D gene ambiguous. V was pared by 10 bases and J by 0 bases, with 10 bases between. Germline values: CDR1 MDHEN, CDR2 SYDVKM. This CDR3 has 13 amino acids. CDR3: CATKSVSGNTIYF. The CDR3 nucleotides read TGTGCCACCAAATCTGTCTCTGGAAACACCATATATTTT. The full variable domain, completed using reference TRBV28 and TRBJ1-3, is DVKVTQSSRYLVKRTGEKVFLECVQDMDHENMFWYRQDPGLGLRLIYFSYDVKMKEKGDIPEGYSVSREKKERFSLILESASTNQTSMYLCATKSVSGNTIYFGEGSWLTVV.

The chain carries TRBV3-1 and TRBJ2-5, with D hard to call. CDR3 length: 13 residues. Trimming shortened V by 1 base and J by 0 bases, and 3 bases separated the two germline ends. Germline CDR1 reads LGHDT; CDR2 reads YNNKEL (reference sequence). The CDR3 here is CASSQGYQETQYF. In DNA form, the CDR3 reads TGTGCCAGCAGCCAAGGTTACCAAGAGACCCAGTACTTC.

At least ten counts were recorded for this clonotype. The chain couples TRBV30 to TRBJ2-6, with D unresolved. Germline V CDR1 and CDR2: GTSNPN, SVGIG (reference sequence). V shed 2 bases and J shed 0 bases, with 8 bases lying between them. This CDR3 is 15 amino acids long. The CDR3 spells CAWSPISSGANVLTF. For the CDR3, the DNA is TGTGCCTGGAGTCCTATTAGCTCTGGGGCCAACGTCCTGACTTTC.

There are many counts of this clonotype. The chain employs TRBV11-2 and TRBJ2-5, with D uncertain. Germline V gene sequence: CDR1 SGHAT, CDR2 FQNNGV. V gave up 4 bases and J gave up 1 base, with 13 bases separating them. The CDR3 sequence is 15 residues long. DNA of the CDR3: TGTGCCAGCAGCTCGACCGGCAGTTTCCAAGAGACCCAGTACTTC. This translates into CASSSTGSFQETQYF.

The chain combines TRBV18 with TRBJ1-2; unclear D gene. Trimming left V 6 bases short and J 2 bases short, with 10 bases between. There are 13 residues in the CDR3. Germline V gene lookup returns CDR1 KGHSH and CDR2 LQKENI. CDR3 DNA sequence: TGTGCCAGCTCGGTGTGGCAGAACTATGGCTACACCTTC. Translated: CASSVWQNYGYTF.

This clonotype has at least ten counts. The rearrangement links TRBV15 to TRBJ1-6; D may be TRBD1 (5 bases). The CDR3 consists of 16 residues. V was pared by 0 bases and J by 8 bases, with 14 bases between. The V gene's germline CDR1 is LNHNV and CDR2 YYDKDF (reference sequence). The CDR3 DNA follows: TGTGCCACCAGCAGAGATCTCGGAGGGGATCATTCACCCCTCCACTTT. Translation: CATSRDLGGDHSPLHF.

J is TRBJ1-1 and V is TRBV24-1; 9 nucleotides align to TRBD1. The J segment lost 4 bases and the V segment lost 7 bases, leaving 9 bases of the junction unmatched. Germline lookup yields CDR1 KGHDR and CDR2 SFDVKD. There are 15 residues in the CDR3. The CDR3 spells CATRLRTGDGTEAFF. The DNA for the CDR3 is TGTGCCACCAGATTAAGGACAGGGGACGGCACTGAAGCTTTCTTT.

The CDR3 DNA is TGTGCCAGCAGCACCAGACCGAATTACAATGAGCAGTTCTTC. Protein sequence: CASSTRPNYNEQFF. This chain uses TRBV11-2 with TRBJ2-1; D not certain. V lost 5 bases, J lost 4 bases, and 12 bases lay in between. This CDR3 comprises 14 residues. CDR1 and CDR2 from the germline V gene are SGHAT and FQNNGV. Full variable domain (outside the CDR3, taken from reference TRBV11-2 and TRBJ2-1): EAGVAQSPRYKIIEKRQSVAFWCNPISGHATLYWYQQILGQGPKLLIQFQNNGVVDDSQLPKDRFSAERLKGVDSTLKIQPAKLEDSAVYLCASSTRPNYNEQFFGPGTRLTVL.

This clonotype was seen a handful of times. The chain carries TRBV6-6 and TRBJ1-1; D is unclear. Germline V gene sequence: CDR1 MNHNY, CDR2 SVGAGI (reference sequence). V shed 3 bases and J shed 4 bases, with 12 bases lying between them. The CDR3 runs to 14 residues. This CDR3 reads CASSYKGSSTEAFF. In nucleotides, the CDR3 is TGTGCCAGCAGTTATAAGGGCTCGAGCACTGAAGCTTTCTTT.

The table lists this clonotype with a few counts. The J gene is TRBJ1-2, the V gene TRBV9, with unresolved D. The CDR3 contains 15 residues. Per the germline V gene, CDR1 is SGDLS and CDR2 is YYNGEE. Trimming cost V 0 bases and J 2 bases, with 11 bases left between them. The CDR3 nucleotides are TGTGCCAGCAGCGTAGTTGGTGGCAGGAACTATGGCTACACCTTC. Translating gives CASSVVGGRNYGYTF.

The chain couples TRBV7-2 to TRBJ2-5; D might be TRBD1 (6 bases). The CDR3 is made up of 14 amino acids. Germline-derived CDR1 and CDR2 are SGHTA and FQGNSA. V was clipped by 5 bases and J by 2 bases, with 12 bases between them. CDR3 bases: TGTGCCAGCAGCCCAACTGGACAGCAAGAGACCCAGTACTTC. Residues: CASSPTGQQETQYF.

As to this clonotype: The CDR3 ends on some other residue instead of the conserved phenylalanine or tryptophan, so this is likely a read error. This rearrangement joins TRBV27 to TRBJ2-6, with unresolved D. V lost 7 bases and J 0 bases, leaving 7 bases between the germline ends. From germline, CDR1 is MNHEY and CDR2 SMNVEV (reference sequence). This CDR3 comprises 14 residues. The CDR3 is CASTPASGANVLTS. In DNA, the CDR3 is TGTGCCAGCACCCCCGCCTCTGGGGCCAACGTCCTGACTTCC.

V gene TRBV29-1 combines with J gene TRBJ1-5, with TRBD1 matching over 9 bases. The CDR3 runs 13 residues. V was clipped by 6 bases and J by 7 bases; unmatched bases: 7. The germline V gene has CDR1 SQVTM and CDR2 ANQGSEA. The CDR3 DNA follows: TGCAGCGTCCTACAGGGGGCCCAGCAGCCCCAGCATTTT. Its protein is CSVLQGAQQPQHF.

The table lists this clonotype with a few counts. V usage is TRBV20-1 and J usage is TRBJ2-1; 7 positions agree with TRBD1. With V trimmed by 3 bases and J by 8 bases, 4 bases remained unmatched. This CDR3 is built from 12 residues. The germline V gene has CDR1 DFQATT and CDR2 SNEGSKA (reference sequence). In nucleotides, the CDR3 is TGCAGTGCTAGTCGGCAGGGGGATGAGCAGTTCTTC. Amino acids: CSASRQGDEQFF.

This chain links TRBV18 with TRBJ2-7; D gene ambiguous. The V end lost 3 bases, the J end lost 0 bases, and 9 bases lay between the germline ends. CDR3 length: 14 residues. Germline values: CDR1 KGHSH, CDR2 LQKENI. The CDR3 DNA reads TGTGCCAGCTCACCGTCGGGCGGCTCCTACGAGCAGTACTTC. Translation gives CASSPSGGSYEQYF.